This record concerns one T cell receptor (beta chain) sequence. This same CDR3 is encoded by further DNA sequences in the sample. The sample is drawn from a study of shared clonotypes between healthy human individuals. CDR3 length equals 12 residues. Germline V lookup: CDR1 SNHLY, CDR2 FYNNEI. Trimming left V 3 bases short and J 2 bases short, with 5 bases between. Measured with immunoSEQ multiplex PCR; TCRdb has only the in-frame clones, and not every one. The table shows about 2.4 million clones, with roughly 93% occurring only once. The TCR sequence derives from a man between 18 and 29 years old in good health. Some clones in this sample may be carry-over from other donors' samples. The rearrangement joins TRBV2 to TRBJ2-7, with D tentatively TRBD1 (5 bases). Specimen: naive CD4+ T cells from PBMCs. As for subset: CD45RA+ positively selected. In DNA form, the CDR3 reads TGTGCCAGCAGTGACAGGGCCTACGAGCAGTACTTC. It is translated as CASSDRAYEQYF. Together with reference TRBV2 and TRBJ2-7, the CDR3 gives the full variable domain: EPEVTQTPSHQVTQMGQEVILRCVPISNHLYFYWYRQILGQKVEFLVSFYNNEISEKSEIFDDQFSVERPDGSNFTLKIRSTKLEDSAMYFCASSDRAYEQYFGPGTRLTVT.